The rows below give T cell receptor beta chains drawn from one sample of a study of T cell changes during pregnancy in multiple sclerosis. Sequencing used immunoSEQ multiplex PCR; TCRdb keeps in-frame clones, though not all of them. The sample shows approximately 41,000 clones, roughly 91% of them seen only once. The sequencing used CD8+ T cells from peripheral blood mononuclear cells, collected in the first trimester of pregnancy. The receptor source for this set is a female donor with multiple sclerosis, enrolled in a pregnancy study. CDR3s include the opening cysteine and the closing phenylalanine or tryptophan. The order of the fields is J gene, clone size, V gene, D gene, CDR3 protein, CDR3 DNA. D genes are given only for firm matches. Clone sizes are given selectively: once, few, many, or a class where the clone is expanded.

TRBJ2-1,once,TRBV4-1,TRBD2,CASSQDRLAGASYNEQFF,TGCGCCAGCAGCCAAGACAGACTAGCGGGGGCCTCCTACAATGAGCAGTTCTTC
TRBJ2-7,NA,TRBV5-1,TRBD1,CASSNHRGEQYF,TGCGCCAGCAGCAACCACAGGGGCGAGCAGTACTTC
TRBJ1-2,NA,TRBV30,TRBD1,CAWAGTAYGYTF,TGTGCCTGGGCCGGGACAGCCTATGGCTACACCTTC
TRBJ1-2,once,TRBV11-2,NA,CASSFGPNYGYTF,TGTGCCAGCAGCTTTGGCCCCAACTATGGCTACACCTTC
TRBJ2-1,NA,TRBV5-1,TRBD2,CASSLGPTSGSYYMEQFF,TGCGCCAGCAGCTTGGGCCCTACTAGCGGGAGCTACTACATGGAGCAGTTCTTC
TRBJ2-3,NA,TRBV30,TRBD2,CAWSESGGLAGVTDTQYF,TGTGCCTGGAGTGAGTCGGGGGGACTAGCGGGAGTCACAGATACGCAGTATTTT
TRBJ2-7,once,TRBV5-4,TRBD1,CASSFLGQSNYEQYF,TGTGCCAGCAGCTTCCTGGGACAGAGTAACTACGAGCAGTACTTC
TRBJ1-1,once,TRBV7-2,TRBD1,CASSLGTGNTEAFF,TGTGCCAGCAGCTTAGGGACAGGGAACACTGAAGCTTTCTTT
TRBJ2-2,NA,TRBV4-1,NA,CASSQESGGHGELFF,TGCGCCAGCAGCCAAGAGTCGGGGGGCCACGGGGAGCTGTTTTTT
TRBJ2-7,NA,TRBV5-6,TRBD1,CASSSWVTGDPSEQYF,TGTGCCAGCAGTTCTTGGGTGACAGGGGATCCCTCCGAGCAGTACTTC
TRBJ1-1,NA,TRBV11-3,TRBD1,CASSLRGDRAGTEAFF,TGTGCCAGCAGCTTAAGAGGGGACAGGGCTGGCACTGAAGCTTTCTTT
TRBJ1-2,NA,TRBV5-8,NA,CASSLVTGPTHSDGYTF,TGTGCCAGCAGCTTGGTAACGGGCCCAACCCATAGCGATGGCTACACCTTC
TRBJ1-2,few,TRBV6-5,TRBD1,CASNRQGGSYGYTF,TGTGCCAGCAACAGACAGGGTGGTTCCTATGGCTACACCTTC
TRBJ1-2,once,TRBV18,NA,CASSSKEDRLIYGYTF,TGTGCCAGCTCATCGAAGGAGGACAGACTGATCTATGGCTACACCTTC
TRBJ2-3,NA,TRBV7-9,TRBD2,CASSLDASGVTDTQYF,TGTGCCAGCAGCTTAGACGCTAGCGGGGTGACAGATACGCAGTATTTT
TRBJ2-1,NA,TRBV10-1,TRBD2,CASSDGTSGNEQFF,TGCGCCAGCAGTGATGGGACTAGCGGCAATGAGCAGTTCTTC
TRBJ2-7,NA,TRBV11-3,TRBD1,CASSSSGQGAEQYF,TGTGCCAGCAGCTCCTCCGGACAGGGGGCCGAGCAGTACTTC
TRBJ1-3,NA,TRBV4-3,NA,CASSQDRQSPNTIYF,TGCGCCAGCAGCCAGGATAGACAGTCCCCCAACACCATATATTTT
TRBJ1-2,few,TRBV4-1,NA,CASSQDGRGGYTF,TGCGCCAGCAGCCAAGATGGTAGGGGAGGCTACACCTTC
TRBJ1-5,once,TRBV4-1,NA,CASSQGGADWNQPQHF,TGCGCCAGCAGCCAAGGGGGAGCCGACTGGAATCAGCCCCAGCATTTT
TRBJ2-5,NA,TRBV11-2,TRBD2,CASSLSVPGGRETQYF,TGTGCCAGCAGCTTATCCGTACCGGGGGGGAGGGAGACCCAGTACTTC
TRBJ2-3,once,TRBV11-2,TRBD1,CASSRDREDTQYF,TGTGCCAGCAGCCGAGACAGGGAGGATACGCAGTATTTT
TRBJ1-4,NA,TRBV6-1,TRBD1,CASSEGRTGLYEKLFF,TGTGCCAGCAGTGAAGGACGGACAGGTCTTTATGAAAAACTGTTTTTT
TRBJ1-2,NA,TRBV5-5,NA,CASSLWTDVLSIAF,TGTGCCAGCAGCCTCTGGACAGACGTATTATCTATCGCCTTC
TRBJ2-7,NA,TRBV6-5,TRBD2,CASFGDGGGAHEQYF,TGTGCCAGCTTCGGGGACGGCGGGGGGGCCCACGAGCAGTACTTC
TRBJ2-3,NA,TRBV7-6,NA,CASRIQTGPFTSTDTQYF,TGTGCCAGCAGGATACAAACGGGTCCCTTCACTAGCACAGATACGCAGTATTTT
TRBJ2-3,once,TRBV14,TRBD1,CASSQGQGARDTQYF,TGTGCCAGCAGCCAAGGTCAGGGGGCGAGAGATACGCAGTATTTT
TRBJ2-7,NA,TRBV6-5,NA,CASSYSRQGYEQYF,TGTGCCAGCAGTTACTCGAGGCAGGGATACGAGCAGTACTTC
TRBJ1-1,NA,TRBV5-6,NA,CASSLIYAAGEAFF,TGTGCCAGCAGCTTGATTTATGCGGCGGGTGAAGCTTTCTTT
TRBJ2-3,NA,TRBV7-9,NA,CASSLVHTDTQYF,TGTGCCAGCAGCTTAGTCCACACAGATACGCAGTATTTT
TRBJ1-1,NA,TRBV7-3,NA,CASSSWGGGTEAFF,TGTGCCAGCAGCTCCTGGGGCGGGGGAACTGAAGCTTTCTTT
TRBJ2-7,NA,TRBV30,TRBD2,CAWTPFGLAAYEQYF,TGTGCCTGGACTCCTTTTGGACTAGCGGCATACGAGCAGTACTTC
TRBJ1-1,NA,TRBV5-8,TRBD1,CASSLQRTGRGVTEAFF,TGTGCCAGCAGCCTCCAACGGACAGGAAGAGGAGTCACTGAAGCTTTCTTT
TRBJ1-2,NA,TRBV28,TRBD1,CASSRTGGYGYTF,TGTGCCAGCAGTCGTACAGGGGGCTATGGCTACACCTTC
TRBJ2-7,NA,TRBV29-1,NA,CSVEGANSADYEQYF,TGCAGCGTTGAAGGAGCGAATTCGGCGGACTACGAGCAGTACTTC
TRBJ1-1,NA,TRBV6-5,TRBD1,CASSLSGQGAEAFF,TGTGCCAGCAGTCTGAGTGGACAGGGGGCTGAAGCTTTCTTT
TRBJ1-1,NA,TRBV20-1,NA,CSASISEAFF,TGCAGTGCTAGTATCTCTGAAGCTTTCTTT
TRBJ2-7,NA,TRBV4-2,NA,CASSQPGGEQYF,TGTGCCAGCAGCCAACCAGGAGGCGAGCAGTACTTC